Here is one TCR beta chain with its context. These data come from a study of regulatory T cells in long-lasting Graves disease. The time point was: persistent/refractory GD, antithyroid drugs over 5 years with positive TRAb. After RNA was extracted from PBMCs, the TCR library was made from it. Patients were from an endocrinology department in Xi'an, China. The TCR beta library used iRepertoire HTBI primers with Arm-PCR amplification of CDR3. Authors' processing steps: The samples included 60 to 75 TRBV and 14 TRBJ segments. TCRdb called the multiplex PCR reads again in MiXCR, with one record for every CDR3 protein. TCRdb, not the authors, supplied the V and J calls. The sample has around 400,000 distinct CDR3 sequences; 23% are singletons. Trimming took off 9 bases at V and 2 bases at J, with 5 bases between the two ends. The CDR3 is 11 amino acids. The germline CDR1 and CDR2 sequences are MNHNS and SASEGT.

This chain uses TRBV6-1 with TRBJ1-3; D is undetermined. Sequenced here: peripheral blood mononuclear cells (PBMCs), sampled when the disease was refractory, from a patient treated with antithyroid drugs. This TCR was sampled from a female donor with Graves disease. CDR3 coding DNA: TGTGCCAGTGACCCTGGAAACACCATATATTTT. It codes for CASDPGNTIYF.